This passage covers 9 T cell receptor beta chains from one sample sequenced in a study of regulatory T cells in long-lasting Graves disease (dated by TCRdb to about 2021). The library relied on multiplex PCR. The listed sequencing device is Illumina HiSeq 4000. iRepertoire HTBI primers and Arm-PCR amplification of CDR3 regions were used to construct TCR beta libraries. TCRdb ran its own pipeline on the public reads, namely fastp trimming at Q25 and MiXCR clone calling, and kept in-frame beta chains. Every distinct CDR3 protein forms one entry, paired with its most common genes and DNA. The sample profile shows roughly 400,000 distinct CDR3 sequences; around 20% of them were found once. Of the sample, around 20% falls within the top ten clones. In the paper's terms, the time point label means: persistent/refractory GD, antithyroid drugs over 5 years with positive TRAb. For both TCR sequencing and RNA sequencing, RNA was extracted from PBMCs using TRIzol.

The sample was peripheral blood mononuclear cells (PBMCs), taken when the disease was refractory, from a patient treated with antithyroid drugs. Receptors originate from a female donor with Graves disease.

In its sample, this clonotype was seen many times. The chain is built from TRBV28 and TRBJ2-7; TRBD1 agrees at 7 bases. This CDR3 has 16 amino acids. V gave up 5 bases and J gave up 5 bases; unmatched junction bases: 15. Germline CDR1 and CDR2: MDHEN and SYDVKM. DNA for the CDR3: TGTGCCAGCAGTGCGATTGACAGGGACCCCACGGACGAGCAGTACTTC. This encodes CASSAIDRDPTDEQYF.

In DNA, the CDR3 is TGTGCCAGCACCTCGAAGGTAAACGTCCTGACTTTC. Protein sequence: CASTSKVNVLTF. The chain uses TRBV7-9 and TRBJ2-6; D call uncertain. Deletions cut 7 bases from V and 10 bases from J, with 11 bases between. From germline, CDR1 is SEHNR and CDR2 FQNEAQ (reference sequence). This CDR3 is built from 12 residues.

This clonotype was counted at least ten times. The CDR3 nucleotides read TGTGCCAGCAGCTTAGGAGGCGCGGGGCCCCTCCACTTT. Translation gives CASSLGGAGPLHF. The chain joins TRBV7-2 to TRBJ1-6; D not certain. Germline V CDR1 and CDR2: SGHTA, FQGNSA. CDR3 size: 13 residues. Trimming removed 1 base at V and 13 bases at J, with 11 bases between.

V is TRBV4-3 and J is TRBJ2-4; 8 nucleotides agree with TRBD1. The ends lost 0 bases at V and 14 bases at J; junction bases unmatched: 6. The CDR3 sequence is 13 residues long. Per the germline V gene, CDR1 is LGHNA and CDR2 is YSLEER. CDR3 sequence (DNA): TGCGCCAGCAGCCAAGACCCGGACAGGGTGAAGTACTTC. As protein: CASSQDPDRVKYF.

This clonotype appeared many times. The rearrangement joins TRBV5-1 to TRBJ1-1; D gene uncertain. V gave up 4 bases and J gave up 1 base, with 14 bases separating them. Germline V gene data show CDR1 as SGHRS and CDR2 as YFSETQ. This CDR3 has 15 residues. CDR3 in amino acids: CASSLGARENTEAFF. The CDR3 DNA reads as TGCGCCAGCAGCCTCGGAGCGAGGGAGAACACTGAAGCTTTCTTT. Together with reference TRBV5-1 and TRBJ1-1, the CDR3 gives the full variable domain: KAGVTQTPRYLIKTRGQQVTLSCSPISGHRSVSWYQQTPGQGLQFLFEYFSETQRNKGNFPGRFSGRQFSNSRSEMNVSTLELGDSALYLCASSLGARENTEAFFGQGTRLTVV.

This clonotype was counted a few times. CDR3 DNA sequence: TGTGCCAGCAGCTTGCCTTTGGCTAGCGGAACCTACGAGCAGTACTTC. Protein: CASSLPLASGTYEQYF. V gene TRBV5-4 combines with J gene TRBJ2-7, with 7 bases lining up with TRBD2. V lost 1 base to trimming and J lost 2 bases; unmatched junction nucleotides: 9. CDR1 is SGHNT, CDR2 YYREEE, per germline (reference sequence). The CDR3 totals 16 residues.

A few counts support this clonotype. This rearrangement joins TRBV3-1 to TRBJ2-2, with 10 nucleotides matching TRBD1. This CDR3 contains 14 residues. Germline CDR1 reads LGHDT; CDR2 reads YNNKEL (reference sequence). V lost 4 bases to trimming and J lost 7 bases; unmatched junction nucleotides: 3. For the CDR3, the DNA is TGTGCCAGCAGCCGACAGGGGGCCGGCGGGGAGCTGTTTTTT. This encodes CASSRQGAGGELFF.

The chain joins TRBV24-1 to TRBJ2-3; D not certain. CDR1 and CDR2 from the germline V gene are KGHDR and SFDVKD. V was cut by 0 bases and J by 0 bases, with 3 bases left in between. The CDR3 spans 14 residues. CDR3: CATSDLVSTDTQYF. The CDR3 DNA is TGTGCCACCAGTGATTTGGTCAGCACAGATACGCAGTATTTT.

This clonotype appeared many times. V usage is TRBV2 and J usage is TRBJ1-1; 10 bases agree with TRBD1. The CDR3 is 15 amino acids. Looked up from germline, CDR1 is SNHLY and CDR2 is FYNNEI. The V and J ends lost 4 bases and 4 bases, in that order; junction bases with no gene match: 6. The CDR3 here is CASSAPRTGGTEAFF. DNA of the CDR3: TGTGCCAGCAGTGCCCCCAGGACAGGGGGCACTGAAGCTTTCTTT. The variable domain in full, completed from reference TRBV2 and TRBJ1-1, reads EPEVTQTPSHQVTQMGQEVILRCVPISNHLYFYWYRQILGQKVEFLVSFYNNEISEKSEIFDDQFSVERPDGSNFTLKIRSTKLEDSAMYFCASSAPRTGGTEAFFGQGTRLTVV.